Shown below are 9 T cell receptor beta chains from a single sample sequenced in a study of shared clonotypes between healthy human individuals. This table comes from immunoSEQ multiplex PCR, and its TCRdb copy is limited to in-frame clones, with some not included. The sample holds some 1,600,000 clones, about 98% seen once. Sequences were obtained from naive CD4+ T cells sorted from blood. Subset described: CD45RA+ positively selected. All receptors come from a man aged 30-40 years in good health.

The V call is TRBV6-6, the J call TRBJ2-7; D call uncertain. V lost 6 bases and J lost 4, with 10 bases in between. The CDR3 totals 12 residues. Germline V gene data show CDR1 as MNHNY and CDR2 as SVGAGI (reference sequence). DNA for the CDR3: TGTGCCAGCAGAGTCCCTGGATACGAGCAGTACTTC. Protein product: CASRVPGYEQYF.

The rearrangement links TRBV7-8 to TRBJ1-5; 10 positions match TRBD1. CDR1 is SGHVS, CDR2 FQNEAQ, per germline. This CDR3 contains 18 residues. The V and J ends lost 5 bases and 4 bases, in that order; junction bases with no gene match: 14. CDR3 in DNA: TGTGCCAGCAGCCGCCGGGACAGGGGACGTGTCCATAATCAGCCCCAGCATTTT. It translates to CASSRRDRGRVHNQPQHF.

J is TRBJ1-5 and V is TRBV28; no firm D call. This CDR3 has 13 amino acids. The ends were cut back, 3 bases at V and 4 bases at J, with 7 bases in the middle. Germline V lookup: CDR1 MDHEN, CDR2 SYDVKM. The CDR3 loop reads CASSLGNNQPQHF. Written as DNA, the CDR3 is TGTGCCAGCAGTTTGGGCAATAATCAGCCCCAGCATTTT.

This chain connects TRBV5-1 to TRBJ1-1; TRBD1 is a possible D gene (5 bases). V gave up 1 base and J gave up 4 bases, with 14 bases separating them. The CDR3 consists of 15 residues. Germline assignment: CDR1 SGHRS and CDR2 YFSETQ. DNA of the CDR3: TGCGCCAGCAGCTTGCGGGAGGGACGAAGCACTGAAGCTTTCTTT. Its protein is CASSLREGRSTEAFF.

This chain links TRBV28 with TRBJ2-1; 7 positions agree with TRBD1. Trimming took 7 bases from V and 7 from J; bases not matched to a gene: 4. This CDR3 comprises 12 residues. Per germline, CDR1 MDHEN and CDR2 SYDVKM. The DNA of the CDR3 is TGTGCCAGCACCTCGACAGGGAATGAGCAGTTCTTC. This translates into CASTSTGNEQFF.

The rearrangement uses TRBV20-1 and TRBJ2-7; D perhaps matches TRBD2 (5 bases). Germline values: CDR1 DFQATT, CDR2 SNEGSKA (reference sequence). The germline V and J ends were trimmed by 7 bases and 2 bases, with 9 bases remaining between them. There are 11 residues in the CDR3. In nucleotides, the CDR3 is TGCAGTGTGGTCGGGGCCTACGAGCAGTACTTC. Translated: CSVVGAYEQYF.

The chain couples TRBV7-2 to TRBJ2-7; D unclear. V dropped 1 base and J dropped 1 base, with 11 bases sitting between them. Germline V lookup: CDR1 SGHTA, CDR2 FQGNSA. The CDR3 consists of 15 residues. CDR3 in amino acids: CASSLGATQSYEQYF. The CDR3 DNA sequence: TGTGCCAGCAGCTTAGGGGCCACCCAATCCTACGAGCAGTACTTC.

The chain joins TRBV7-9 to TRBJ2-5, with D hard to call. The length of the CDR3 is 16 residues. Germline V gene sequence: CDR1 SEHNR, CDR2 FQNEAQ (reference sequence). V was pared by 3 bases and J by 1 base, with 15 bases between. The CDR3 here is CASSFPRAGPQETQYF. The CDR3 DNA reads TGTGCCAGCAGCTTTCCCCGGGCAGGTCCCCAAGAGACCCAGTACTTC.

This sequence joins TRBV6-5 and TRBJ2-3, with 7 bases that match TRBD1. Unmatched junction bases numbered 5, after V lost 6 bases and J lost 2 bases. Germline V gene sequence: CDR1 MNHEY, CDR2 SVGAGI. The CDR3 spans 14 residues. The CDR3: CASRMGQPTDTQYF. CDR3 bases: TGTGCCAGCAGGATGGGACAGCCCACAGATACGCAGTATTTT.